This T cell receptor beta chain comes out of a study of OX40 agonist ivuxolimab in advanced cancers. Regarding the study in general: The costimulatory receptor OX40 (CD134) was targeted by ivuxolimab, a fully human IgG2 agonistic monoclonal antibody. Intravenous ivuxolimab was administered to patients every 2 weeks at six dose levels: 0.01, 0.1, 0.3, 1.5, 3 and 10 mg/kg. Of the roughly 51 dose-escalation patients, hepatocellular carcinoma was present in about 19, melanoma in some 15, renal cell carcinoma in 9 and head and neck cancer in 9. In the dose-escalation cohort, over 65% of patients were male, and the mean age was approximately 55 years, with a range of about 23 to 90. Patients were allowed to have had prior anti-PD-1, anti-PD-L1 or anti-CTLA-4 therapy, and less than 45% of the dose-escalation patients had previously received checkpoint inhibitors. Partial responses were achieved by three dose-escalation patients, of whom one had hepatocellular carcinoma and two had cutaneous melanoma. The point of sequencing TCRbeta in the periphery was to test whether ivuxolimab changed TCR sequence diversity and drove clonal T-cell expansion. The paper describes the monotherapy dose-escalation part (N ≈ 49 patients) of the phase I trial of ivuxolimab.

Patients with autoimmune disease history or receiving systemic immunosuppression were excluded from the trial. Peripheral blood for TCR sequencing was collected from all dose cohorts at baseline, on cycle 4 day 1, and on cycle 7 day 1. Samples came from an open-label, multicenter, first-in-human phase I dose-escalation trial of ivuxolimab. Adults with locally advanced or metastatic melanoma, renal cell carcinoma, hepatocellular carcinoma or head and neck squamous cell carcinoma were enrolled in the trial. Before TCR sequencing, CD4+ T cells and CD8+ T cells from peripheral blood were sorted into separate populations. Details on this clone: Its specific antigen is unknown. No base quality information exists; no much larger clone differs at one position.

To sequence the TCRbeta CDR3 region, genomic DNA was isolated from the sorted cells. The immunoSEQ Assay was used to sequence the TCRbeta CDR3 regions. Not all clones reach the TCRdb copy of this immuneACCESS table, which keeps in-frame sequences only. Checked studies attribute under half of the gap to unresolved V genes and leave the rest unexplained. The sample table lists 65,000 to 95,000 clones, more than 70% of them with a count of one. 6.9% of the sample rests with the top ten. Trimming at the junction amounts to 5 bases on V and 7 bases on J, and the germline ends lie 11 bases apart. The germline V gene sets CDR1 to MNHNS and CDR2 to SASEGT. The CDR3 runs 12 amino acids, cysteine and phenylalanine included. The CDR3 DNA has 36 bases and is translated from base 1. Study-wide findings and limitations: Low levels of normalized T-cell clonal expansion were also seen in some patients who did not respond. In partial responders in the 0.1-3.0 mg/kg groups, normalized peripheral clonal expansion was found to be among the lowest, especially among CD8+ T cells. After ivuxolimab, more expanded clones were found on average in CD8+ T cells than in CD4+ T cells. At doses from 0.1 to 3.0 mg/kg, clonal expansion was seen in both CD4+ and CD8+ blood T cells between baseline and week 6. The antigen specificity of the clonally expanded peripheral T cells was not determined.

Sequenced here: CD4+ or CD8+ T cells sorted from blood, sampled in a trial of the OX40 agonist ivuxolimab. The sequence derives from an adult with an advanced solid tumor such as melanoma, head and neck, liver or kidney cancer. The chain is made from TRBV6-1 and TRBJ1-2; the best D guess is TRBD1, with 5 bases matching. The CDR3 region reads CASSIQALGYTF. The nucleotide sequence reads TGTGCCAGCAGTATACAGGCTCTTGGCTACACCTTC.